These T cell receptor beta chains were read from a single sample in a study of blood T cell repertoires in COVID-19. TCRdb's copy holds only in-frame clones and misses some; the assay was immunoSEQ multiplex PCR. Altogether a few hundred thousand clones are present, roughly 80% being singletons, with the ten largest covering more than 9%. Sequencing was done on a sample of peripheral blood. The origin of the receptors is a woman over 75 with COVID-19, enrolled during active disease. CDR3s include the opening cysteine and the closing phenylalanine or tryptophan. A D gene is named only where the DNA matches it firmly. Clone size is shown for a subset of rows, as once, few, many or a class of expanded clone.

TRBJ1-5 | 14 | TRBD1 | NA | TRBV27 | TGTGCCAGCAGCTCGACAGGGGGAAATCAGCCCCAGCATTTT | CASSSTGGNQPQHF
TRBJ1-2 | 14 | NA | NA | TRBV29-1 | TGCAGCGTTGATGGGGCAGGGTCGGACTATGGCTACACCTTC | CSVDGAGSDYGYTF
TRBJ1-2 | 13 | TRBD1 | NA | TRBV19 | TGTGCCAGTAGTAGACAGGGGGCATATGGCTACACCTTC | CASSRQGAYGYTF
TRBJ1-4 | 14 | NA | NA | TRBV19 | TGTGCCAGTAGTTCAACAGCCCTGAATGAAAAACTGTTTTTT | CASSSTALNEKLFF
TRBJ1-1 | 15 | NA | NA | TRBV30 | TGTGCCTGGAGTGTAGGCGGCAGCCTGAACACTGAAGCTTTCTTT | CAWSVGGSLNTEAFF
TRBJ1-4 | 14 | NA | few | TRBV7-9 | TGTGCCAGCAGCTTAGATACAACTAATGAAAAACTGTTTTTT | CASSLDTTNEKLFF
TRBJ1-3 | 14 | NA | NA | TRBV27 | TGTGCCAGCAGTTTCGGTGCATACGGAAACACCATATATTTT | CASSFGAYGNTIYF
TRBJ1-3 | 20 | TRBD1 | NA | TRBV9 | TGTGCCAGCCTTAAATTTGGGCCCCCGGGACAGGGTATGCCTGGAAACACCATATATTTT | CASLKFGPPGQGMPGNTIYF
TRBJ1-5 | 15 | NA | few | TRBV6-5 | TGTGCCAGCAAGCCCCCAGGGTATAGCAATCAGCCCCAGCATTTT | CASKPPGYSNQPQHF
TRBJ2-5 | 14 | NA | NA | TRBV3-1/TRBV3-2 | TGTGCCAGCAGCTCAAACAGGGCCCAAGAGACCCAGTACTTC | CASSSNRAQETQYF
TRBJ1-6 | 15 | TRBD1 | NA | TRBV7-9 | TGTGCCAGCAGCCCCTCGACAGGGTTGAGTTCACCCCTCCACTTT | CASSPSTGLSSPLHF
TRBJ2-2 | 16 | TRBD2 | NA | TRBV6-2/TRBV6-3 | TGTGCCAGCAGGCCTATGAGCGGGGGGCTCACCGGGGAGCTGTTTTTT | CASRPMSGGLTGELFF
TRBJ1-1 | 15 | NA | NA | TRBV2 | TGTGCCAGCAGTGGGCAGGGGTCGGTGAACACTGAAGCTTTCTTT | CASSGQGSVNTEAFF
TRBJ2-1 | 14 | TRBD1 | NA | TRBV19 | TGTGCCAGTAGTTCAAACAGGGGGCAGGCTGAGCAGTTCTTC | CASSSNRGQAEQFF
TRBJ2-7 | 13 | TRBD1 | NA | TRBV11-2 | TGTGCCACCACCATGACAGGGTTCTACGAGCAGTACTTC | CATTMTGFYEQYF
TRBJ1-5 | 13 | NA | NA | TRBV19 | TGTGCCAGTAGTGGGGGCCTGGCCCGTCCCCAGCATTTT | CASSGGLARPQHF
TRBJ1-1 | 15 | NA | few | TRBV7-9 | TGTGCCAGCAGCGTACCAGGGACATCGAACACTGAAGCTTTCTTT | CASSVPGTSNTEAFF
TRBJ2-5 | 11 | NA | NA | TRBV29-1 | TGCAGCACGGCGGGTCAAGAGACCCAGTACTTC | CSTAGQETQYF
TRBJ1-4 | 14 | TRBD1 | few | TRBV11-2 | TGTGCCAGCAGCTGGACAGGGGGGTCTGAAAAACTGTTTTTT | CASSWTGGSEKLFF
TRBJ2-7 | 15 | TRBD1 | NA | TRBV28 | TGTGCCAGCAGCCCACCCGGGACAGGGGCCCCTGAGCAGTACTTC | CASSPPGTGAPEQYF